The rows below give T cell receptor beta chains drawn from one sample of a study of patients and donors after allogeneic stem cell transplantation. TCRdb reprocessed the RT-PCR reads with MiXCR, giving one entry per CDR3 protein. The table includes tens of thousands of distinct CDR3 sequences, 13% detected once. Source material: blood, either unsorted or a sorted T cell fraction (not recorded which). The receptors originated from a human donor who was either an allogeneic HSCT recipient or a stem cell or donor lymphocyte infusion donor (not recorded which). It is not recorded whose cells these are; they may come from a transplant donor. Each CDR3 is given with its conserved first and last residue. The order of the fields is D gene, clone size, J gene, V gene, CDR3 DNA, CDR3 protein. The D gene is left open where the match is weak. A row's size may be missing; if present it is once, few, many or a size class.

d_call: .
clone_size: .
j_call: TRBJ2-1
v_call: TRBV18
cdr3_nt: TGTGCCAGCTCGCGCGGGACTCCCTACAATGAGCAGTTCTTC
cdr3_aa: CASSRGTPYNEQFF

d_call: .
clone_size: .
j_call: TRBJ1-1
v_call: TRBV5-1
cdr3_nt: TGCGCCAGCAGCTTGGAAACGGCCGGTTACACTGAAGCTTTCTTT
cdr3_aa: CASSLETAGYTEAFF

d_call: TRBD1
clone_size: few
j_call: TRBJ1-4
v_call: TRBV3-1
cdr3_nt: TGTGCCAGCAGCCTAAGGGACAGTGCAACTAATGAAAAACTGTTTTTT
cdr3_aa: CASSLRDSATNEKLFF

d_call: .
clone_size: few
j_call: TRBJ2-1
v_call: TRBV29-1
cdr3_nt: TGCAGCGTTGTTCCGGGGGAGGCAAGCTACAATGAGCAGTTCTTC
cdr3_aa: CSVVPGEASYNEQFF

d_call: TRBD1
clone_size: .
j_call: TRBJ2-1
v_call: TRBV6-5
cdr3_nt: TGTGCCAGCAGCCGACAGGGGGCTGTAACCTACAATAAGCAGTTCTTC
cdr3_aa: CASSRQGAVTYNKQFF

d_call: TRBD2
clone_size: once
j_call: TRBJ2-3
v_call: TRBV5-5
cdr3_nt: TGTGCCAGCAGCTTGACCGGCGGGAGGGCCCTATTGTCAGATACGCAGTATTTT
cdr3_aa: CASSLTGGRALLSDTQYF

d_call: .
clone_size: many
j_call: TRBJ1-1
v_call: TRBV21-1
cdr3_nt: TGTGCCAGCAGTTTCGGGGTACAGAACACTGAAGCTTTCTTT
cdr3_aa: CASSFGVQNTEAFF

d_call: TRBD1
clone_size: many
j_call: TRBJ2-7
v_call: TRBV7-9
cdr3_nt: TGTGCCAGCAGCGCCCGGGACAGGGGCGTTTCTGAGCAGTACTTC
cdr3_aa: CASSARDRGVSEQYF

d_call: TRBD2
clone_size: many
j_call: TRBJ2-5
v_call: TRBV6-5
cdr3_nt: TGTGCCAGCAGTTACTCTTTGGGACTAGCGTCTCAAGAGACCCAGTACTTC
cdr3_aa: CASSYSLGLASQETQYF

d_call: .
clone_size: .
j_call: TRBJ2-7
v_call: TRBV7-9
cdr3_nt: TGTGCCAGCAGCGCGGCGGGGCCCTACGAGCAGTACTTC
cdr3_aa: CASSAAGPYEQYF